A selection of T cell receptor beta chains follows, all from one sample in a study of blood T cell repertoires in COVID-19. Libraries were prepared by immunoSEQ multiplex PCR; TCRdb keeps only in-frame clonotypes and omits some of them. The table shows about 220,000 clones, with 84% occurring only once. Sequencing was carried out using peripheral blood. Receptors originate from a man aged 50-60 years with active or convalescent COVID-19. The CDR3 runs from the conserved cysteine through the conserved F or W. D genes are given only for firm matches. Not all rows give a size; the values are once, few, many and, for expanded clones, a class.

j_gene | v_gene | d_gene | abundance | CDR3aa | CDR3nt
TRBJ2-1 | TRBV9 | - | few | CASSVTAPGEQFF | TGTGCCAGCAGCGTGACAGCACCCGGCGAGCAGTTCTTC
TRBJ1-2 | TRBV13 | TRBD1 | - | CASSSRTGAGNYGYTF | TGTGCCAGCAGCTCCCGGACAGGGGCAGGTAACTATGGCTACACCTTC
TRBJ1-3 | TRBV7-6 | TRBD1 | few | CASSLASGQGFSGNTIYF | TGTGCCAGCAGCTTAGCATCAGGACAGGGATTCTCTGGAAACACCATATATTTT
TRBJ2-1 | TRBV28 | - | - | CASSLSQVPNEQFF | TGTGCCAGCAGTTTAAGTCAGGTCCCCAATGAGCAGTTCTTC
TRBJ2-7 | TRBV18 | TRBD1 | - | CASSAGGFYEQYF | TGTGCCAGCTCGGCAGGGGGCTTTTACGAGCAGTACTTC
TRBJ1-2 | TRBV5-6 | - | once | CASSLAGGGIYGYTF | TGTGCCAGCAGCTTGGCCGGCGGGGGGATCTATGGCTACACCTTC
TRBJ2-2 | TRBV20-1 | TRBD2 | - | CSASRLADTGELFF | TGCAGTGCTAGTCGACTAGCGGACACCGGGGAGCTGTTTTTT
TRBJ2-2 | TRBV6-2/TRBV6-3 | - | - | CASSYSAGNAGELFF | TGTGCCAGCAGTTACTCGGCAGGGAACGCCGGGGAGCTGTTTTTT
TRBJ2-3 | TRBV2 | - | - | CASTIRQLTDTQYF | TGTGCCAGCACTATAAGACAGCTCACAGATACGCAGTATTTT
TRBJ2-3 | TRBV7-6 | - | - | CASSLGGGGLRTDTQYF | TGTGCCAGCAGCTTGGGTGGCGGGGGCCTTAGGACAGATACGCAGTATTTT
TRBJ1-1 | TRBV6-5 | - | - | CASSYHARGWTEAFF | TGTGCCAGCAGTTACCACGCAAGGGGTTGGACTGAAGCTTTCTTT
TRBJ2-3 | TRBV18 | - | - | CASSPRGEADTQYF | TGTGCCAGCTCACCACGGGGGGAAGCGGATACGCAGTATTTT
TRBJ2-3 | TRBV4-1 | - | - | CASSRSSTSSTDTQYF | TGCGCCAGCAGCCGAAGCTCCACGTCTAGCACAGATACGCAGTATTTT
TRBJ2-6 | TRBV5-6 | - | - | CASSFGRGSSGANVLTF | TGTGCCAGCAGCTTTGGCAGGGGAAGCTCTGGGGCCAACGTCCTGACTTTC
TRBJ1-4 | TRBV28 | - | once | CASSTGTNYEKLFF | TGTGCCAGCAGTACCGGGACAAATTATGAAAAACTGTTTTTT
TRBJ1-1 | TRBV7-9 | TRBD1 | few | CASSHLTGGGPEAFF | TGTGCCAGCAGCCACCTGACAGGGGGCGGCCCTGAAGCTTTCTTT
TRBJ2-3 | TRBV4-3 | - | - | CASSQDRQYQDTQYF | TGCGCCAGCAGCCAAGATAGACAGTATCAAGATACGCAGTATTTT
TRBJ2-1 | TRBV10-1 | TRBD1 | - | CASTTYRQGLTYNEQFF | TGCGCCAGCACCACGTACAGACAGGGGCTAACCTACAATGAGCAGTTCTTC
TRBJ1-4 | TRBV18 | TRBD1 | - | CASSPSSGQGEKLFF | TGTGCCAGCTCACCCTCCTCGGGACAGGGGGAAAAACTGTTTTTT
TRBJ1-6 | TRBV28 | - | - | CASSFDGWEDSPLHF | TGTGCCAGCAGTTTCGATGGATGGGAGGATTCACCCCTCCACTTT
TRBJ2-7 | TRBV9 | - | - | CASSVDGSSYEQYF | TGTGCCAGCAGCGTAGATGGGAGCTCCTACGAGCAGTACTTC
TRBJ1-1 | TRBV18 | - | - | CASSLGGVEAFF | TGTGCCAGCTCCTTGGGGGGGGTTGAAGCTTTCTTT
TRBJ2-7 | TRBV15 | - | - | CATSSRVTYEQYF | TGTGCCACCAGCTCCCGGGTTACCTACGAGCAGTACTTC
TRBJ1-1 | TRBV5-1 | - | - | CASSLLGQGNTEAFF | TGCGCCAGCAGCTTACTTGGGCAGGGGAACACTGAAGCTTTCTTT
TRBJ1-1 | TRBV18 | TRBD1 | - | CASQRTGNTEAFF | TGTGCCAGCCAAAGGACAGGGAACACTGAAGCTTTCTTT
TRBJ1-2 | TRBV6-6 | - | - | CASRTGDYGYTF | TGTGCCAGCAGAACAGGAGACTATGGCTACACCTTC
TRBJ2-1 | TRBV4-3 | TRBD2 | - | CASSPRLAGSEQFF | TGCGCCAGCAGCCCAAGACTAGCGGGGAGTGAGCAGTTCTTC
TRBJ1-5 | TRBV27 | - | - | CASSELEKRNQPQHF | TGTGCCAGCAGTGAGTTGGAGAAACGCAATCAGCCCCAGCATTTT
TRBJ1-4 | TRBV7-2 | TRBD1 | - | CASSSGQGAGKLFF | TGTGCCAGCAGCTCCGGACAGGGGGCAGGAAAACTGTTTTTT
TRBJ1-4 | TRBV28 | - | - | CASSLFGEDWEKLFF | TGTGCCAGCAGTTTGTTTGGGGAGGACTGGGAAAAACTGTTTTTT
TRBJ2-1 | TRBV5-5 | TRBD2 | - | CASTPAGKRVDEQFF | TGTGCCAGCACCCCAGCGGGAAAAAGGGTGGATGAGCAGTTCTTC
TRBJ2-5 | TRBV2 | TRBD1 | - | CASSKPRDRDWETQYF | TGTGCCAGCAGTAAACCCCGGGACAGGGATTGGGAGACCCAGTACTTC
TRBJ2-2 | TRBV2 | - | - | CASSEDYMNTGELFF | TGTGCCAGCAGTGAGGACTACATGAACACCGGGGAGCTGTTTTTT
TRBJ2-7 | TRBV5-1 | - | - | CASSLVGQSEQYF | TGCGCCAGCAGCTTAGTTGGACAGTCGGAGCAGTACTTC
TRBJ2-6 | TRBV6-2/TRBV6-3 | - | - | CASSSFTGYGANVLTF | TGTGCCAGCAGCTCCTTCACAGGGTATGGGGCCAACGTCCTGACTTTC
TRBJ1-1 | TRBV30 | TRBD1 | - | CAWRLGQGRTEAFF | TGTGCCTGGAGGCTAGGACAGGGACGGACTGAAGCTTTCTTT
TRBJ1-1 | TRBV28 | TRBD1 | - | CASSSDRGRIGTEAFF | TGTGCCAGCAGCTCGGACAGGGGGAGGATAGGCACTGAAGCTTTCTTT
TRBJ2-3 | TRBV11-2 | - | - | CASSHLGGGAGDTQYF | TGTGCCAGCAGCCACCTTGGTGGGGGGGCGGGAGATACGCAGTATTTT
TRBJ2-1 | TRBV9 | - | once | CASSVAGSGRASYNEQFF | TGTGCCAGCAGCGTAGCCGGCAGCGGAAGGGCCTCCTACAATGAGCAGTTCTTC
TRBJ2-3 | TRBV6-5 | - | few | CASSYRSSTDTQYF | TGTGCCAGCAGTTACAGGAGTAGCACAGATACGCAGTATTTT
TRBJ2-1 | TRBV19 | - | - | CASSRQGGNEQFF | TGTGCCAGTAGTAGGCAGGGGGGCAATGAGCAGTTCTTC